This T cell receptor beta chain was identified in a study of blood T cells in healthy people across ages. Primed by a sample-barcoded 5' primer and a J-beta primer mix, a second PCR proceeded for about 7 to 11 cycles. TCRdb reprocessed the 5' RACE reads with MiXCR, giving one entry per CDR3 protein. Altogether over 1.5 million distinct CDR3 sequences are present, around half being singletons, with the ten largest covering more than 2%. This clonotype was counted between two and nine times. Unmatched junction bases numbered 9, after V lost 4 bases and J lost 8 bases. The CDR3 runs 14 residues. Germline V lookup: CDR1 DFQATT, CDR2 SNEGSKA (reference sequence).

The origin of this receptor is a woman aged 40 to 50 in good health. This chain uses TRBV20-1 with TRBJ2-1; 9 bases map to TRBD2. Sequenced: blood. CDR3 protein: CSAKRRGGPDEQFF. The DNA for the CDR3 is TGCAGTGCTAAAAGGCGGGGGGGCCCCGATGAGCAGTTCTTC.